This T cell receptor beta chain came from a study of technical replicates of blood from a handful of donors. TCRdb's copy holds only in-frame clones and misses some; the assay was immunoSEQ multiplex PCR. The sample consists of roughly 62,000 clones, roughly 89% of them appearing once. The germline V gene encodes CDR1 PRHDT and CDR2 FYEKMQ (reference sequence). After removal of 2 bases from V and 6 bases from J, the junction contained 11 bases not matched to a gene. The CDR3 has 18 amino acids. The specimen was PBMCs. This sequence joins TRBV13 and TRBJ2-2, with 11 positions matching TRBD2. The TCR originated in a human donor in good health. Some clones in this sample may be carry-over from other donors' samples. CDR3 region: CASSLWLAGGPNPGELFF. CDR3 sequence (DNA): TGTGCCAGCAGCTTATGGTTAGCGGGGGGGCCTAACCCCGGGGAGCTGTTTTTT.